This entry lists 19 T cell receptor beta chains sequenced from one sample in a study of cytomegalovirus exposure and HLA in healthy donors (TCRdb year 2017). The library came from the immunoSEQ multiplex PCR assay. A mixture of 60 forward primers for TCR Vbeta segments and 13 reverse primers for TCR Jbeta segments was used in the multiplex PCR. TCRdb retrieved this table from immuneACCESS and kept in-frame rearrangements only. Not all clones are present; in checked studies, unresolved V genes account for under half, and no reason is known for the remainder. The sample table shows roughly 130,000 clones, and roughly four fifths are seen once. Clones ranked in the top ten supply approximately 11% of the sample. Sequencing was performed on PBMCs. Receptor source: a male donor in good health and CMV-seropositive.

The V and J genes are TRBV13 and TRBJ2-7, with 8 bases that match TRBD2. CDR1 and CDR2 (germline): PRHDT, FYEKMQ (reference sequence). This CDR3 spans 14 amino acids. V gave up 4 bases and J gave up 5 bases; unmatched junction bases: 7. CDR3 DNA: TGTGCCAGCAGCTCGGGACTAGTTTTCCACGAGCAGTACTTC. As protein: CASSSGLVFHEQYF.

The chain recombines TRBV2 with TRBJ2-7; 9 nucleotides align to TRBD1. V trimming: 9 bases; J trimming: 0 bases; junction bases outside the gene matches: 3. The germline CDR1 and CDR2 sequences are SNHLY and FYNNEI. The length of the CDR3 is 13 residues. CDR3 nucleotide sequence: TGTGCCAGGACAGGGGGGAGCTCCTACGAGCAGTACTTC. Translation: CARTGGSSYEQYF.

V and J are TRBV30 and TRBJ2-1; 7 nucleotides match TRBD1. V was clipped by 2 bases and J by 8 bases; unmatched bases: 6. This CDR3 is built from 13 residues. The germline CDR1 and CDR2 sequences are GTSNPN and SVGIG (reference sequence). The CDR3 sequence is CAWSRGLSDEQFF. The CDR3 DNA is TGTGCCTGGAGTAGGGGGCTTAGCGATGAGCAGTTCTTC.

This clone was recorded a few times. This rearrangement joins TRBV4-3 to TRBJ2-4; 9 positions match TRBD2. CDR3 length: 21 residues. With 0 bases clipped from V and 0 bases from J, the junction kept 15 bases outside the gene matches. From germline, CDR1 is LGHNA and CDR2 YSLEER. DNA of the CDR3: TGCGCCAGCAGCCAAGAGGGGGTAGCGACTAGCGGACCTTTAGCCAAAAACATTCAGTACTTC. This sequence encodes CASSQEGVATSGPLAKNIQYF.

This chain joins TRBV11-2 and TRBJ1-5; no firm D call. Germline lookup yields CDR1 SGHAT and CDR2 FQNNGV. The V end lost 5 bases, the J end lost 4 bases, and 9 bases lay between the germline ends. The CDR3 is 13 residues long. The CDR3 bases are TGTGCCAGCAGCCCGGGGAGGAATCAGCCCCAGCATTTT. Translated: CASSPGRNQPQHF.

The chain employs TRBV19 and TRBJ2-7, with TRBD1 identical over 10 bases. With 1 base clipped from V and 6 bases from J, the junction kept 3 bases outside the gene matches. In germline, CDR1 is LNHDA, CDR2 SQIVND (reference sequence). There are 14 residues in the CDR3. Here the CDR3 reads CASSIGQGAIEQYF. As DNA, the CDR3 is TGTGCCAGTAGTATAGGACAGGGGGCGATCGAGCAGTACTTC.

V gene TRBV4-2 combines with J gene TRBJ2-6; weak D call: TRBD2 (6 bases). The ends were cut back, 0 bases at V and 2 bases at J, with 8 bases in the middle. This CDR3 region has 16 residues. The germline CDR1 and CDR2 sequences are LGHNA and YNFKEQ. CDR3 in amino acids: CASSQDGGPGANVLTF. CDR3 nucleotides: TGTGCCAGCAGCCAAGACGGGGGACCTGGGGCCAACGTCCTGACTTTC.

The V and J genes are TRBV5-8 and TRBJ2-5; D is perhaps TRBD1 (5 bases). Germline-derived CDR1 and CDR2 are SGHTS and YDEGEE. This CDR3 comprises 13 residues. Trimming removed 5 bases at V and 1 base at J, with 9 bases between. CDR3 nucleotide sequence: TGTGCCAGCAGTCGGCAGGGCCAAGAGACCCAGTACTTC. This encodes CASSRQGQETQYF.

A single count supports this clone. V is TRBV9 and J is TRBJ2-4; TRBD2 matches at 12 bases. Germline trimming cut 0 bases from V and 11 bases from J; bases unmatched to any gene: 6. The CDR3 covers 15 residues. CDR1 is SGDLS, CDR2 YYNGEE, per germline. The CDR3 DNA sequence: TGTGCCAGCAGCGTAGGAGAGACTAGCGGGAGCCTTCAGTACTTC. As protein: CASSVGETSGSLQYF.

The chain uses TRBV28 and TRBJ2-2; TRBD2 might be the D (6 bases). The CDR3 consists of 13 residues. CDR1 and CDR2 (germline): MDHEN, SYDVKM. Between the trimmed V and J ends, which lost 6 bases and 4 bases, there was a span of 9 bases. CDR3 residues: CASSRLVTGELFF. The CDR3 DNA reads as TGTGCCAGCAGCAGACTAGTCACCGGGGAGCTGTTTTTT.

This clone has just a few counts. The genes are TRBV6-5 and TRBJ2-7; weak D call: TRBD2 (5 bases). The germline V and J ends were trimmed by 2 bases and 2 bases, with 13 bases remaining between them. CDR1 MNHEY and CDR2 SVGAGI come from the germline V gene. CDR3 size: 15 residues. CDR3 sequence: CASSYGQEAPYEQYF. CDR3 bases: TGTGCCAGCAGTTACGGGCAGGAGGCCCCCTACGAGCAGTACTTC.

The chain combines TRBV7-2 with TRBJ2-7; D is possibly TRBD1 (6 bases). Trimming pared 9 bases from V and 0 bases from J, leaving 15 bases between. This CDR3 is built from 14 residues. Germline V CDR1 and CDR2: SGHTA, FQGNSA. The CDR3 sequence is CASTLTGRSYEQYF. The CDR3 DNA sequence: TGTGCCAGTACTCTGACAGGTCGCTCCTACGAGCAGTACTTC. Full variable domain (remainder filled in from reference TRBV7-2 and TRBJ2-7): GAGVSQSPSNKVTEKGKDVELRCDPISGHTALYWYRQSLGQGLEFLIYFQGNSAPDKSGLPSDRFSAERTGGSVSTLTIQRTQQEDSAVYLCASTLTGRSYEQYFGPGTRLTVT.

This chain links TRBV5-1 with TRBJ1-1; a possible D gene is TRBD1 (6 bases). V was pared by 4 bases and J by 0 bases, with 10 bases between. The CDR3 spans 14 residues. CDR1 is SGHRS, CDR2 YFSETQ, per germline. CDR3 loop: CASSGGQLNTEAFF. As DNA, the CDR3 is TGCGCCAGCAGCGGGGGACAATTGAACACTGAAGCTTTCTTT. The full variable domain, rest sourced from reference TRBV5-1 and TRBJ1-1, is KAGVTQTPRYLIKTRGQQVTLSCSPISGHRSVSWYQQTPGQGLQFLFEYFSETQRNKGNFPGRFSGRQFSNSRSEMNVSTLELGDSALYLCASSGGQLNTEAFFGQGTRLTVV.

The chain joins TRBV15 to TRBJ2-3; 11 bases map to TRBD2. Germline V gene data show CDR1 as LNHNV and CDR2 as YYDKDF (reference sequence). The J segment lost 2 bases and the V segment lost 11 bases, leaving 6 bases of the junction unmatched. This CDR3 has 14 residues. CDR3 amino acids: CAARLAGFTDTQYF. CDR3 nucleotide sequence: TGTGCCGCGCGACTAGCGGGATTCACAGATACGCAGTATTTT.

This clone is a singleton in its sample. The chain uses TRBV25-1 and TRBJ2-7; TRBD2 agrees at 9 bases. The germline V gene encodes CDR1 MGHDK and CDR2 SYGVNS. The CDR3 loop spans 16 amino acids. With 1 base clipped from V and 0 bases from J, the junction kept 4 bases outside the gene matches. CDR3 sequence reads: CASSESGGRGSYEQYF. DNA for the CDR3: TGTGCCAGCAGTGAATCGGGCGGGAGGGGCTCCTACGAGCAGTACTTC.

The chain carries TRBV7-8 and TRBJ2-7, with 11 bases fitting TRBD2. This CDR3 comprises 18 residues. CDR1 is SGHVS and CDR2 is FQNEAQ in the germline V gene. Unmatched junction bases numbered 14, after V lost 0 bases and J lost 7 bases. The DNA for the CDR3 is TGTGCCAGCAGCTTAGCGCTGAGTGGGATAGCGGGAGGGTATGAGCAGTACTTC. Encoded protein: CASSLALSGIAGGYEQYF.

This clone was counted once. This sequence joins TRBV7-2 and TRBJ1-5; unclear D gene. V was cut by 5 bases and J by 4 bases, with 24 bases left in between. Germline values: CDR1 SGHTA, CDR2 FQGNSA. The CDR3 has 18 residues. The CDR3, as DNA: TGTGCCAGCAGCGCCCCCGGGGTTGATCTTATCGGAAATCAGCCCCAGCATTTT. Protein: CASSAPGVDLIGNQPQHF.

The chain couples TRBV6-5 to TRBJ2-5, with D possibly matching TRBD2 (5 bases). Germline-derived CDR1 and CDR2 are MNHEY and SVGAGI. This CDR3 spans 13 amino acids. Trimming pared 5 bases from V and 5 bases from J, leaving 12 bases between. The chain's CDR3 is CASSPTRDETQYF. The DNA for the CDR3 is TGTGCCAGCAGTCCCACCCGGGATGAGACCCAGTACTTC.

The V gene is TRBV6-5, the J gene TRBJ1-4; TRBD1 is a possible D gene (6 bases). The length of the CDR3 is 12 residues. The V and J ends lost 7 bases and 8 bases respectively, with 11 bases between them. Germline CDR1 is MNHEY and CDR2 is SVGAGI. The CDR3 DNA reads TGTGCCAGCAAGGGGGGGGTGGAAAAACTGTTTTTT. This codes for CASKGGVEKLFF.